The clone carrying this T cell receptor (beta chain) was seen a handful of times. TCRdb fed the RT-PCR reads into MiXCR, producing one record per CDR3 protein. The data hold about 680,000 distinct CDR3 sequences, with 12% to 15% observed a single time. The CDR3 sequence is 13 residues long. Germline CDR1 MNHEY, CDR2 SVGEGT. V was trimmed by 7 bases and J by 14 bases, leaving 21 bases between them. V and J are TRBV6-2 or TRBV6-3 and TRBJ2-1, with D possibly TRBD1 on 6 matching bases. Input material: memory CD4+ T cells from blood. The receptor was isolated from a female donor in good health, serving as a healthy control. The CDR3 spells CASIKGVGGVEFF. DNA for the CDR3: TGTGCCAGCATTAAGGGGGTAGGTGGCGTTGAGTTCTTC.